This T cell receptor beta chain is drawn from a study of T cell responses to AZD1222 COVID-19 vaccine. Germline V gene lookup returns CDR1 KGHDR and CDR2 SFDVKD. The CDR3 is made up of 16 amino acids. Trimming removed 3 bases at V and 4 bases at J, with 18 bases between. Sequencing was performed with immunoSEQ multiplex PCR; in TCRdb, only in-frame clones are kept and a portion is missing. The sample yields about 42,000 clones, over 70% seen once. Notes on the study in general: The donor cohort was predominantly white British with a female majority, and clonal diversity may have been underestimated. Repertoire sampling occurred only after the peak T cell response. Vaccine-associated CD4 TCRs ranged over spike, dominating at 160-218 and 743-854.

Points on this clone: Its target is unknown.

The sample here was peripheral blood, taken 28 days after the second AZD1222 dose. The sequence was obtained from an adult who received the AZD1222 COVID-19 vaccine. The V gene is TRBV24-1, the J gene TRBJ2-7; D remains unclear. For the CDR3, the DNA is TGTGCCACCAGTGATGGAAAGGAGCCTTTACATTACGAGCAGTACTTC. Residues: CATSDGKEPLHYEQYF.